Listed below are T cell receptor beta chains from one sample, sequenced in a study of T cells after yellow fever vaccination. TCRdb processed the 5' RACE reads anew with MiXCR; each CDR3 protein has one entry. The sample lists roughly 500,000 distinct CDR3 sequences; about a fifth were seen once. This sample comprised PBMCs, obtained 15 days after the yellow fever booster vaccination. The source is a young man who received the YFV17D yellow fever vaccine. The CDR3 runs from the conserved cysteine through the conserved F or W. A D gene is named only where the DNA matches it firmly. Clone size is shown for a subset of rows, as once, few, many or a class of expanded clone.

clone_size: -
v_call: TRBV7-2
j_call: TRBJ2-5
d_call: -
cdr3_aa: CASSLASGLETQYF
cdr3_nt: TGTGCCAGCAGCTTAGCGTCCGGATTAGAGACCCAGTACTTC

clone_size: few
v_call: TRBV18
j_call: TRBJ2-1
d_call: TRBD2
cdr3_aa: CASSTQGLAGRNEQFF
cdr3_nt: TGTGCCAGCTCGACTCAGGGACTAGCGGGACGTAATGAGCAGTTCTTC

clone_size: few
v_call: TRBV7-9
j_call: TRBJ1-3
d_call: -
cdr3_aa: CASRHDYTSGNTIYF
cdr3_nt: TGTGCCAGCAGACACGATTATACCTCTGGAAACACCATATATTTT

clone_size: many
v_call: TRBV7-2
j_call: TRBJ2-3
d_call: -
cdr3_aa: CASSSRTDTQYF
cdr3_nt: TGTGCCAGCAGCTCACGAACAGATACGCAGTATTTT

clone_size: -
v_call: TRBV3-1
j_call: TRBJ2-1
d_call: -
cdr3_aa: CASSQDIMRQFF
cdr3_nt: TGTGCCAGCAGCCAAGATATCATGAGGCAGTTCTTC

clone_size: few
v_call: TRBV21-1
j_call: TRBJ2-6
d_call: -
cdr3_aa: CASSKHTSGRRGANVLTF
cdr3_nt: TGTGCCAGCAGCAAACACACTAGCGGGAGGCGTGGGGCCAACGTCCTGACTTTC

clone_size: -
v_call: TRBV7-6
j_call: TRBJ2-2
d_call: -
cdr3_aa: CASSLEGGGELFF
cdr3_nt: TGTGCCAGCAGCTTAGAGGGTGGCGGGGAGCTGTTTTTT

clone_size: few
v_call: TRBV5-1
j_call: TRBJ2-1
d_call: -
cdr3_aa: CASRGVSSYNEQFF
cdr3_nt: TGCGCCAGCCGAGGAGTATCGTCCTACAATGAGCAGTTCTTC

clone_size: -
v_call: TRBV20-1
j_call: TRBJ2-3
d_call: TRBD1
cdr3_aa: CSARDLQGAADTQYF
cdr3_nt: TGCAGTGCTAGAGATCTACAGGGGGCCGCAGATACGCAGTATTTT

clone_size: -
v_call: TRBV20-1
j_call: TRBJ2-5
d_call: TRBD2
cdr3_aa: CSARVLAGTETQYF
cdr3_nt: TGCAGTGCTAGAGTACTAGCGGGGACAGAGACCCAGTACTTC

clone_size: -
v_call: TRBV14
j_call: TRBJ2-5
d_call: -
cdr3_aa: CASSQTRTRGETQYF
cdr3_nt: TGTGCCAGCAGCCAAACCCGGACGAGGGGGGAGACCCAGTACTTC

clone_size: -
v_call: TRBV7-9
j_call: TRBJ2-1
d_call: -
cdr3_aa: CASSPRDSSSYNEQFF
cdr3_nt: TGTGCCAGCAGCCCCAGGGACTCCTCCTCCTACAATGAGCAGTTCTTC

clone_size: -
v_call: TRBV2
j_call: TRBJ1-2
d_call: TRBD1
cdr3_aa: CASRPGQGSGYTF
cdr3_nt: TGTGCCAGCAGACCGGGACAGGGGTCTGGCTACACCTTC

clone_size: -
v_call: TRBV5-1
j_call: TRBJ2-7
d_call: -
cdr3_aa: CASSFGGEYEQYF
cdr3_nt: TGCGCCAGCAGCTTCGGGGGCGAGTACGAGCAGTACTTC

clone_size: few
v_call: TRBV5-5
j_call: TRBJ2-7
d_call: -
cdr3_aa: CASSPRDSPYEQYF
cdr3_nt: TGTGCCAGCAGCCCGCGGGACTCCCCCTACGAGCAGTACTTC

clone_size: few
v_call: TRBV3-1
j_call: TRBJ2-7
d_call: -
cdr3_aa: CASSSGWESPGEQYF
cdr3_nt: TGTGCCAGCAGCTCAGGATGGGAATCCCCGGGGGAGCAGTACTTC

clone_size: -
v_call: TRBV6-5
j_call: TRBJ2-1
d_call: TRBD1
cdr3_aa: CASSYDRGLYNEQFF
cdr3_nt: TGTGCCAGCAGCTACGACAGGGGACTTTACAATGAGCAGTTCTTC

clone_size: -
v_call: TRBV7-2
j_call: TRBJ2-4
d_call: -
cdr3_aa: CASSLPGVNIQYF
cdr3_nt: TGTGCCAGCAGCTTGCCAGGGGTGAACATTCAGTACTTC

clone_size: -
v_call: TRBV5-1
j_call: TRBJ2-1
d_call: -
cdr3_aa: CASSTSEYNEQFF
cdr3_nt: -

clone_size: few
v_call: TRBV5-6
j_call: TRBJ2-7
d_call: TRBD2
cdr3_aa: CASSAEPLAYYEQYF
cdr3_nt: TGTGCCAGCAGCGCGGAGCCACTAGCGTACTACGAGCAGTACTTC

clone_size: few
v_call: TRBV5-1
j_call: TRBJ1-5
d_call: TRBD1
cdr3_aa: CASSLVTGGGQPQHF
cdr3_nt: TGCGCCAGCAGCTTGGTCACAGGGGGCGGTCAGCCCCAGCATTTT

clone_size: -
v_call: TRBV3-1
j_call: TRBJ1-3
d_call: -
cdr3_aa: CASSHEAIRGGNTIYF
cdr3_nt: TGTGCCAGCAGCCATGAGGCTATCCGGGGTGGAAACACCATATATTTT

clone_size: few
v_call: TRBV18
j_call: TRBJ2-2
d_call: -
cdr3_aa: CASSPKTPGSYTGELFF
cdr3_nt: TGTGCCAGCTCACCGAAGACTCCAGGGAGTTACACCGGGGAGCTGTTTTTT

clone_size: few
v_call: TRBV7-2
j_call: TRBJ2-5
d_call: -
cdr3_aa: CASSPAGVQETQYF
cdr3_nt: TGTGCCAGCAGCCCAGCTGGTGTCCAAGAGACCCAGTACTTC

clone_size: -
v_call: TRBV7-2
j_call: TRBJ2-1
d_call: -
cdr3_aa: CASSFVPQANEQFF
cdr3_nt: TGTGCCAGCAGCTTTGTACCACAGGCTAATGAGCAGTTCTTC

clone_size: -
v_call: TRBV20-1
j_call: TRBJ2-2
d_call: TRBD1
cdr3_aa: CSAPGQIDTGELFF
cdr3_nt: TGCAGTGCTCCGGGACAGATAGACACCGGGGAGCTGTTTTTT

clone_size: -
v_call: TRBV7-8
j_call: TRBJ2-7
d_call: -
cdr3_aa: CASSQPVDDAYEQYF
cdr3_nt: TGTGCCAGCAGCCAGCCCGTAGACGACGCCTACGAGCAGTACTTC

clone_size: -
v_call: TRBV6-1
j_call: TRBJ2-7
d_call: -
cdr3_aa: CASMGTFPYEQYF
cdr3_nt: TGTGCCAGCATGGGGACATTTCCCTACGAGCAGTACTTC

clone_size: few
v_call: TRBV27
j_call: TRBJ2-7
d_call: TRBD2
cdr3_aa: CASSILAGGLYEQYF
cdr3_nt: TGTGCCAGCAGTATCCTTGCGGGAGGGTTATACGAGCAGTACTTC

clone_size: -
v_call: TRBV7-6
j_call: TRBJ2-3
d_call: TRBD2
cdr3_aa: CASSISSGRSDTQYF
cdr3_nt: TGTGCCAGCAGCATCTCTAGCGGGAGGTCAGATACGCAGTATTTT

clone_size: few
v_call: TRBV7-2
j_call: TRBJ2-1
d_call: -
cdr3_aa: CASSSGLHEQFF
cdr3_nt: TGTGCCAGCAGCTCCGGACTACATGAGCAGTTCTTC

clone_size: -
v_call: TRBV5-4
j_call: TRBJ2-3
d_call: -
cdr3_aa: CASSFPRNTQYF
cdr3_nt: TGTGCCAGCAGTTTCCCTCGAAATACGCAGTATTTT

clone_size: few
v_call: TRBV7-2
j_call: TRBJ2-2
d_call: TRBD2
cdr3_aa: CASSSAPGLVTGELFF
cdr3_nt: TGTGCCAGCAGCTCCGCCCCGGGACTAGTGACCGGGGAGCTGTTTTTT

clone_size: few
v_call: TRBV6-5
j_call: TRBJ2-3
d_call: TRBD1
cdr3_aa: CASSYQRTGSQYF
cdr3_nt: TGTGCCAGCAGTTACCAGCGGACAGGGTCGCAGTATTTT

clone_size: -
v_call: TRBV7-9
j_call: TRBJ2-5
d_call: -
cdr3_aa: CASTRGGHETQYF
cdr3_nt: TGTGCCAGCACCCGAGGGGGGCACGAGACCCAGTACTTC

clone_size: few
v_call: TRBV5-1
j_call: TRBJ2-7
d_call: TRBD1
cdr3_aa: CASSLLGQGAEQYF
cdr3_nt: TGCGCCAGCAGCCTGCTGGGACAGGGGGCCGAGCAGTACTTC

clone_size: -
v_call: TRBV7-2
j_call: TRBJ2-1
d_call: -
cdr3_aa: CASSLGGAPSEQFF
cdr3_nt: TGTGCCAGCAGCTTAGGAGGAGCGCCATCCGAGCAGTTCTTC

clone_size: -
v_call: TRBV7-9
j_call: TRBJ2-3
d_call: -
cdr3_aa: CALRTESGSTDTQYF
cdr3_nt: TGTGCCCTACGCACCGAAAGCGGGAGCACAGATACGCAGTATTTT

clone_size: once
v_call: TRBV18
j_call: TRBJ2-3
d_call: TRBD2
cdr3_aa: CASSGLAGVGNTQYF
cdr3_nt: TGTGCCAGCTCGGGACTAGCGGGAGTCGGTAATACGCAGTATTTT

clone_size: -
v_call: TRBV7-9
j_call: TRBJ1-1
d_call: -
cdr3_aa: CASSLGGEAGGAFF
cdr3_nt: TGTGCCAGCAGCTTAGGGGGCGAAGCCGGCGGAGCTTTCTTT

clone_size: few
v_call: TRBV5-1
j_call: TRBJ2-3
d_call: TRBD2
cdr3_aa: CASSPNLAGGSTDTQYF
cdr3_nt: TGCGCCAGCAGCCCAAACCTAGCGGGAGGAAGCACAGATACGCAGTATTTT

clone_size: few
v_call: TRBV7-2
j_call: TRBJ2-2
d_call: -
cdr3_aa: CASRRSGGWGTGELFF
cdr3_nt: TGTGCCAGCAGGCGTTCGGGGGGCTGGGGCACCGGGGAGCTGTTTTTT

clone_size: -
v_call: TRBV28
j_call: TRBJ2-7
d_call: -
cdr3_aa: CASSFVDPGPSEQYF
cdr3_nt: TGTGCCAGCAGTTTCGTGGATCCCGGGCCCAGCGAGCAGTACTTC

clone_size: once
v_call: TRBV28
j_call: TRBJ2-1
d_call: TRBD2
cdr3_aa: CASSRLGWVIAGGYNEQFF
cdr3_nt: TGTGCCAGCAGTCGTCTAGGGTGGGTGATAGCGGGAGGGTACAATGAGCAGTTCTTC

clone_size: few
v_call: TRBV6-1
j_call: TRBJ2-3
d_call: TRBD2
cdr3_aa: CASSKREGRDTQYF
cdr3_nt: TGTGCCAGCAGTAAGCGGGAGGGCAGGGATACGCAGTATTTT

clone_size: -
v_call: TRBV29-1
j_call: TRBJ2-7
d_call: -
cdr3_aa: CSVVRAGEQYF
cdr3_nt: TGCAGCGTTGTGAGGGCCGGAGAGCAGTACTTC

clone_size: once
v_call: TRBV20-1
j_call: TRBJ2-2
d_call: -
cdr3_aa: CSARRVVNGELFF
cdr3_nt: TGCAGTGCTAGACGCGTGGTCAACGGGGAGCTGTTTTTT

clone_size: -
v_call: TRBV20-1
j_call: TRBJ2-1
d_call: TRBD2
cdr3_aa: CSARGGSGRADLRSSYNEQFF
cdr3_nt: TGCAGTGCTAGAGGGGGTAGCGGGAGGGCCGATCTGCGGAGCTCCTACAATGAGCAGTTCTTC

clone_size: -
v_call: TRBV7-9
j_call: TRBJ1-2
d_call: -
cdr3_aa: CASSLQTNPNYGYTF
cdr3_nt: TGTGCCAGCAGCTTACAAACGAACCCTAACTATGGCTACACCTTC